This T cell receptor (beta chain) was captured in a study of shared clonotypes between healthy human individuals. Per the original data handling: As immunoSEQ supplied junction-only sequences (without quality scores), filtering differed. Generated by immunoSEQ multiplex PCR, the TCRdb table keeps only in-frame clones and is missing some. That table gives V, J and clone size, and the DNA gave D and trimming. Among 800,000 to 1,200,000 clones listed, approximately 78% were seen once. V was trimmed by 5 bases and J by 12 bases, leaving 11 bases between them. From germline, CDR1 is SNHLY and CDR2 FYNNEI. The CDR3 covers 11 residues.

The sample was memory CD4+ T cells from PBMCs. The subset denotes: CD45RA-negative fraction. This receptor was identified in a man aged 18-30 years in good health. Some clones in this sample may be carry-over from other donors' samples. This chain uses TRBV2 with TRBJ2-1; weak D call: TRBD2 (6 bases). Written as DNA, the CDR3 is TGTGCCAGCAGTTTGGCGGGGTGGCAGTTCTTC. It codes for CASSLAGWQFF.